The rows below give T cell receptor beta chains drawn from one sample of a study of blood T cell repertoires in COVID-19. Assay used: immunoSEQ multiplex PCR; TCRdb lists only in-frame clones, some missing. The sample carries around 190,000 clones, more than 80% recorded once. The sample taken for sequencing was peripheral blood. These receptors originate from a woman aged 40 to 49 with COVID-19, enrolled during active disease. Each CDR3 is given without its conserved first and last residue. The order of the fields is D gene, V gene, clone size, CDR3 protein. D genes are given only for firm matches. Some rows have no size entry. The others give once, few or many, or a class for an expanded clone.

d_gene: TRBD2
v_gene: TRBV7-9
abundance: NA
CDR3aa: ASSSRTSGGASSYEQY

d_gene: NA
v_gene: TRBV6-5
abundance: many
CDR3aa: ASSSGGVRPQH

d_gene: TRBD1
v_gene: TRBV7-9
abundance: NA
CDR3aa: ASSSTDRGGFLTGNTIY

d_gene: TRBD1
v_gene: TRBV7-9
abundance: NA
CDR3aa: ASSSSGTGDYEQY

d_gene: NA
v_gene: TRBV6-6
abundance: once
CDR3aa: ASSHPGGNQPQH

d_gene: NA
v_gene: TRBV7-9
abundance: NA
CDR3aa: ASSLGDPRGSSYNEQF

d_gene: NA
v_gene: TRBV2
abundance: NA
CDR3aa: ASSVGRLTEAF

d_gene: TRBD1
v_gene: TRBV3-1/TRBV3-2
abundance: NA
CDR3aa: ASSQYRGTEAF

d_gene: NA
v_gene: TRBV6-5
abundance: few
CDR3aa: ASRIGAASNYGYT

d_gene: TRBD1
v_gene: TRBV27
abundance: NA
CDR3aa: ASSITMTGIGYT

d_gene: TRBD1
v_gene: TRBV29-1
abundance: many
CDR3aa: SVRGLTGSEAF

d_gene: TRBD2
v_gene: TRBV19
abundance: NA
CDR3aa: ASSLRLAGVINEQF

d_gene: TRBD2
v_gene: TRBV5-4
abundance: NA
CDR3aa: ASSLRWRGAAIQETQY

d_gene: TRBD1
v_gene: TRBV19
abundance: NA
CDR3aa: ASSPRWDRDSNQPQH

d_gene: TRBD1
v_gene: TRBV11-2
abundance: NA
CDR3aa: ASRGQSYNEQF

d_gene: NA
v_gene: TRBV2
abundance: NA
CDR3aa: ASSEALSGNFDSGELF

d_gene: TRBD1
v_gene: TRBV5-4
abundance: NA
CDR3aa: ASSPGTGGAEAF

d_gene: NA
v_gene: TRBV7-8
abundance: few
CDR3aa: ASSLALREELF

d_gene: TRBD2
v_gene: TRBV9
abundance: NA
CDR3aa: ASSVGLAGTYNEQF

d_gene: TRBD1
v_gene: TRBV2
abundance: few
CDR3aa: ASSPGTGGNQPQH

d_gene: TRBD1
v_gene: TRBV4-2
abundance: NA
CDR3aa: ASSQDPGGEFPSGNTIY

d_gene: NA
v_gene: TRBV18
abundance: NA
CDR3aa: ASSRTTGNTGELF

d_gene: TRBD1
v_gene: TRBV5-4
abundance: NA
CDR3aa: ASSAYTGGGYTEAF

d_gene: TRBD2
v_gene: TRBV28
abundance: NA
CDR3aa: ASRPTSGSGSSYEQY

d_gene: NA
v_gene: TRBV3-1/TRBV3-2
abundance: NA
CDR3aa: ASSQLPGHQNSPLH

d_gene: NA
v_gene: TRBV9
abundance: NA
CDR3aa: ASSVRLSSYNEQF

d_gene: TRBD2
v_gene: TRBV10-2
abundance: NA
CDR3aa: ASKGLARVWDTQY

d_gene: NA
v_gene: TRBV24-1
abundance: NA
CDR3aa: ATSSTGGANTGELF